This entry features one T cell receptor beta chain sequence. The antigen it binds to is not known. The sample holds no much larger clone one base away, and base qualities are not on file. The cohort consisted of some 670 healthy bone marrow donors. At the time of sampling, all cohort members were nominally healthy, though unrecorded immune exposures were likely present. The donor tested CMV seropositive and was one of the 289 seropositive cohort members. A peripheral blood sample was collected from each donor, and TCR beta sequencing was performed on peripheral blood mononuclear cells. Genomic DNA extraction from the blood cell samples was performed with the Qiagen DNeasy Blood Extraction Kit. Library preparation employed the immunoSEQ multiplex PCR assay. A mixture of 60 forward primers for TCR Vbeta segments and 13 reverse primers for TCR Jbeta segments was used in the multiplex PCR. Amplification of the CDR3 region of rearranged TCR beta genes was performed with a multiplex PCR assay on genomic DNA. The amplified TCR beta libraries were sequenced on the Illumina HiSeq System as 87-base-pair reads. Per the authors' processing: Across the 640 or so repertoires, a later analysis counted tens of millions of unique TCR beta chains, around 10 million of which were shared by at least two donors. Raw reads were error-corrected and collapsed into unique sequences with a nearest-neighbor algorithm that merged closely related sequences to remove PCR and sequencing errors. CDR3 sequences were aligned to IMGT reference sequences to assign V, D and J gene segments. Each retained sequence needed at least a six-nucleotide match to both a V gene segment and a J gene segment. Rearrangements were classified as productive when the CDR3 lacked stop codons and remained in frame with V and J, and all other rearrangements were classified as non-productive. Following IMGT convention, CDR3 was defined as the stretch from the second conserved V-encoded cysteine to the conserved J-encoded phenylalanine. The earlier analysis of about 500 of the donors excluded sequences that lacked an unambiguous match to a single V gene segment. In an earlier analysis of a few hundred of the donors, a V segment was called functional when productive rearrangements were above 56.7%, and segregating when the standard deviation between donors exceeded 5%. A statistical classification framework was built to diagnose cytomegalovirus status from the catalog of TCR beta chain sequences. A later analysis assigned V and J genes by comparing TCR nucleotide sequences with IMGT/GENE-DB human TR gene sequences. Using the TCRdist pipeline, a later analysis assigned CDR3 sequences along with most-parsimonious VDJ recombination scenarios. A later analysis defined each TCR beta chain by its CDR3 amino acid sequence plus V-gene family, and excluded reads lacking a unique V-gene family. As a way to deal with suspected cross-contamination and a sequencing artifact, a later analysis dropped roughly 600 nucleotide sequences that were highly shared and had low generation probability. In a later analysis, a clonal expansion index for each public chain was calculated from normalized within-repertoire ranks of inferred template counts. A later analysis computed generation probabilities with a VDJ recombination model fitted to out-of-frame rearrangements, and checked the results against IGoR. A later analysis scored TCR-TCR, TCR-HLA and TCR-CMV co-occurrence with hypergeometric tests, applying a repertoire-size bias correction to TCR pairs. In a later analysis, false discovery rates were estimated by permuting HLA or CMV assignments 20 times. In a later analysis, co-occurring TCRs were grouped using DBSCAN, and TCRdist sequence similarity was added for clustering within HLA-allele-positive subsets. Co-occurrence clustering excluded repertoires with fewer than 30,000 or more than 120,000 public chains, plus five with anomalous nucleotide sharing. TCRdb took this table from immuneACCESS and kept in-frame rearrangements with V and J called. Such tables lack part of the clones; where checked against another copy, unresolved V genes explain under half of the gap, and the rest is unexplained. The V and J calls and clone size are taken from that table; D and trimming were inferred from the DNA. The sample yields more than 85,000 clones; more than 65% were counted once. The ten largest clonotypes hold more than 3% of the sample.

The data stem from a study of cytomegalovirus exposure and HLA in healthy donors (TCRdb year 2017). Context from the whole study: According to an earlier analysis of a few hundred of the donors, about 179 million T cells yielded some 110 million unique TCR beta sequences and approximately 280 Gb of sequence data. An early release that covered about 640 HLA-typed donors contained approximately 300 gigabases of sequencing data and tens of millions of unique TCR sequences. Of the roughly 410 genotyped donors, over 80% were placed in the genetic ancestry cluster associated with self-reported Caucasian donors. The study aimed to test whether cataloging public T cell receptors could reveal signatures of past pathogen exposure. Using immunosequencing, the study profiled T cell repertoires from about 620 subjects and related those repertoires to cytomegalovirus serostatus. A separate validation cohort of some 130 different subjects was used in addition to the approximately 670-subject first cohort. To predict cytomegalovirus infection status, the study combined high-throughput TCR immunosequencing, statistical association of individual TCRs with disease status, and machine learning. A later analysis re-examined previously published TCR beta repertoires from just over 650 donors and added high-resolution HLA genotyping to investigate patterns of TCR occurrence. Rather than drawing on any new phenotypic data, the later analysis identified candidate immune exposures from TCR beta sequences and the way those sequences occurred across donors. To decide whether each TCR beta V gene segment behaved as functional or pseudogenic, an earlier analysis of some 580 of the donors relied on high-throughput TCR beta sequencing. Donor age, sex, ethnicity and CMV serostatus were compiled alongside the repertoire data. Genome-wide SNP genotypes for about 65% of the 666 donors were used in a later genetic analysis, which treated that subset as a discovery cohort. Every discovery cohort repertoire had been produced on one sequencing platform. HLA typing covered class I and class II loci at four-digit resolution. The number of typed donors differed by locus: roughly 620-630 for A, B, C, DRB1 and DQB1; approximately 520 for DQA1; roughly 600 for DPA1; and about 450 for DPB1. Roughly 5 DR-DQ haplotypes were handled as single units for association and clustering, since linkage in the cohort was strong. Among 300 to 500 genotyped donors of the cohort, an average of roughly 230,000 unique TCR beta nucleotide sequences was sequenced per donor, of which approximately 19% were non-productive.

What the research found in general, with its limitations: Because counts were too low, some 16 rarely observed V segments, including chromosome 9 orphons, were excluded from the earlier analysis of a few hundred of the donors. In a later genetic analysis, a missense DCLRE1C variant was associated with V-gene and J-gene trimming of TCR beta chains, and the association was replicated in an independent cohort. Correlated functional status among segregating V segments might reflect linkage disequilibrium, but an unknown experimental factor could not be ruled out. In a later genetic analysis, fewer N-insertions in productive TCRs were reported among donors in an Asian-associated ancestry cluster than the approximately 710-donor mean. At a false discovery rate of 0.05, a later analysis linked 16,000 or so TCR beta sequences to specific HLA alleles. Assigning TCR associations to individual alleles was difficult when HLA alleles, especially DR and DQ, strongly co-occurred. According to the authors, the approach could potentially be generalized to other disease states and immunological phenotypes. Sequencing depth was assumed to be roughly uniform across donors in the presence/absence analyses, though that assumption may not hold. Because HLA typing was missing for some donors at each locus, association tests included only the typed subset. An earlier analysis of approximately 590 of the donors showed that most TCR beta V segments appeared in productive rearrangements either about 87% or about 30% of the time, which broadly matched IMGT annotations. Three of the identified cytomegalovirus-associated TCR beta chains were confirmed in vitro to be specific for cytomegalovirus antigens. The study gave a list of more than 150 TCR beta chains associated with cytomegalovirus. A further reported finding was that TCR beta sequences accurately predicted the HLA-A and HLA-B alleles for most subjects in the first cohort. Some IMGT-functional V segments, including TRBV6-2 and TRBV6-3, could not be distinguished by the 87-base-pair reads and were therefore excluded. Only TCR beta chains were sequenced in this cohort, and the absence of alpha or paired-chain data limited detectable features. The only immune exposure information available for the cohort was CMV serostatus. Across donors, most TCR sequences were observed very rarely, whereas some public TCRs were present in many individuals. A later analysis found that HLA-associated TCR beta chains were more clonally expanded and had lower generation probabilities than equally common non-associated chains. A later analysis found that TCR association rates varied across HLA loci, with DRB1 alleles showing the most associated TCRs and HLA-C alleles the fewest. A cluster of highly shared sequence variants was judged likely to be a technical artifact of the sequencing pipeline. According to a later analysis, parvovirus B19, influenza, CMV and Epstein-Barr virus appeared linked to several top co-occurrence clusters. Most CMV-associated TCR beta chains appeared to be HLA-restricted in a later analysis, and the HLA associations seemed to be driven largely by CMV exposure. The classifier was reported to diagnose cytomegalovirus status with high specificity and sensitivity in both the original cohort and the validation cohort.

Trimming removed 6 bases from V and 5 bases from J; the gene matches leave 9 bases unexplained. CDR1 and CDR2 are read off the germline V gene as WSHSY and SAAADI. Its CDR3 holds 14 amino acids, cysteine through phenylalanine. The kept DNA is CDR3 alone, 42 bases in frame from the first base. Recombination joined TRBV10-2 with TRBJ1-1; a stretch of 7 junction bases matches TRBD1. This TCR came from a woman in her fifties or sixties in good health and CMV-seropositive. The material sequenced was PBMCs. CDR3 loop: CASSVDRTQTEAFF. DNA sequence: TGCGCCAGCAGCGTGGACAGGACCCAAACTGAAGCTTTCTTT.